This T cell receptor beta chain originates from a study of T cell repertoires in cytomegalovirus infection. The length of the CDR3 is 11 residues. The germline V and J ends were trimmed by 1 base and 5 bases, with 2 bases remaining between them. Germline lookup yields CDR1 SGHDN and CDR2 FVKESK. The study's findings and limits: Within the response measured ex vivo, HLA-C-restricted CMV-specific TCR beta clonotypes were dominant.

A remark on this clonotype: What it recognizes is unknown.

TCRdb re-called the reads through MiXCR, storing one row per CDR3 protein. The top ten hold under 30% of the sample, which has 160,000 or so distinct CDR3 sequences, less than 25% seen once. The sample consisted of CD8+ T cells from cultured PBMCs, taken from culture after CMV antigen stimulation. The source of this sequence is a human donor in good health (CMV status not recorded). Some clones in this sample may be carry-over from other donors' samples. This chain links TRBV14 with TRBJ1-1; no clear D gene. DNA for the CDR3: TGTGCCAGCAGCCAAGTTACTGAAGCTTTCTTT. This translates into CASSQVTEAFF.